The T cell receptor (beta chain) described here comes from a study of cytomegalovirus exposure and HLA in healthy donors. Study results and caveats: Being productive about 87% or about 30% of the time was typical of most TCR beta V segments in an earlier analysis. A later analysis revealed that TCR association rates differed between HLA loci, peaking at DRB1 and bottoming out at HLA-C. A reported reduction in N-insertions relative to the approximately 690-donor mean was seen in an Asian-associated ancestry cluster in a later analysis.

This clone was recorded a few times. Its antigen is as yet unknown. Primers: 60 Vbeta forward and 13 Jbeta reverse. Produced via immunoSEQ multiplex PCR; TCRdb's table is partial and in-frame only. This sample carries around 150,000 clones, around three quarters of them seen once, and the ten largest clones take approximately 2.3%. Trimming removed 8 bases at V and 6 bases at J, with 16 bases between. The CDR3 length is 14 residues. Germline V gene data show CDR1 as SEHNR and CDR2 as FQNEAQ (reference sequence). The TCR originated in a man in his thirties or forties in good health and CMV-seronegative. The sample taken for sequencing was PBMCs. V and J are TRBV7-9 and TRBJ1-4, with a tentative D call TRBD1 (6 bases). The DNA for the CDR3 is TGTGCCAGCGTCTTAGGGGGGGGCGATGAAAAACTGTTTTTT. It specifies CASVLGGGDEKLFF.